Below, one T cell receptor (beta chain) is given with its context. TCRdb reprocessed the 5' RACE reads, with one entry per CDR3 protein and no DNA. The table for this sample gives 300,000 to 400,000 distinct CDR3 sequences. The data derive from a study of monozygotic twins with inflammatory bowel disease. CDR1 is MNHEY, CDR2 SMNVEV, per germline (reference sequence). CDR3 length equals 15 residues. The TCR was taken from a human donor with ulcerative colitis or Crohn's disease, or a healthy co-twin of an affected twin (not recorded which). Material for sequencing was blood. This chain connects TRBV27 to TRBJ2-7; TCRdb reports TRBD2, a call that lacks DNA to check it against. The CDR3 here is CASSLTGLAAYEQYF.